The entry below describes one T cell receptor (beta chain). Its matching antigen is unknown. It was RNA transcripts that yielded the amplified TCR beta CDR3 regions. The HTBI primer set drove a first-round RT-PCR of the TCR CDR3. TCRdb re-analysed the multiplex PCR reads in MiXCR, keeping a single row per CDR3 protein. This sample yields around 660,000 distinct CDR3 sequences, of which just under 45% are seen a single time; roughly 7.2% belongs to the top ten. The data were taken from a study of T cells in Graves' hyperthyroidism and ophthalmopathy. Study observations and caveats: Stable hyperthyroidism was separated from ophthalmopathy by a model based on 13 V-J features. Also found in blood were most expanded thyroid clonotypes above 0.001.

Exclusions: uncontrolled infection, other autoimmune disease, pregnancy, lactation. Germline lookup yields CDR1 SQVTM and CDR2 ANQGSEA. This CDR3 region has 13 residues. Trimming removed 6 bases from V and 7 bases from J; junction bases left unmatched: 6. The chain carries TRBV29-1 and TRBJ2-2, with 9 bases identical to TRBD2. This TCR derives from an adult man with Graves' disease, either hyperthyroidism or ophthalmopathy (not recorded which). The material sequenced was peripheral blood or thyroid tissue (not recorded which). The CDR3: CSVKAGGDGELFF. The CDR3 DNA is TGCAGCGTAAAAGCGGGAGGAGACGGGGAGCTGTTTTTT.